This T cell receptor beta chain was observed in a study of T cells in Graves' hyperthyroidism and ophthalmopathy. CDR1 and CDR2 (germline): LNHNV, YYDKDF (reference sequence). The CDR3 extends over 18 amino acids. Trimming stripped 1 base from V and 2 bases from J, with 18 bases between. This clonotype occurred many times. Its antigen is unidentified. RNA transcripts served as the template for amplifying TCR beta CDR3 regions. The TCR CDR3 first-round RT-PCR relied on the HTBI primer set. One entry per CDR3 protein results from TCRdb running MiXCR on the multiplex PCR reads. The table records over 300,000 distinct CDR3 sequences, roughly 13% of them present only once. The study based diagnoses on clinical symptoms, serum thyroxine and TRAb, thyroid ultrasound and orbital computed tomography. Notes on the study in general: Before onset, ophthalmopathy was predicted by the model a median 6.5 months earlier. Most thyroid clonotypes expanded above 0.001 were also detected in blood.

The gene calls are TRBV15 and TRBJ2-1; tentatively, D is TRBD1 (5 bases). The sample was blood. This clonotype originated in a woman in her forties with Graves' ophthalmopathy. CDR3: CATSRGTADSPPYNEQFF. The CDR3 DNA reads as TGTGCCACCAGCAGAGGCACAGCCGACAGCCCTCCCTACAATGAGCAGTTCTTC.